Presented here are 11 T cell receptor beta chains from one specimen sequenced in a study of blood T cells in healthy people across ages. Combining a sample-barcoded 5' primer with a J-beta primer mix, a second PCR ran for roughly 7 to 12 cycles. TCRdb re-called the 5' RACE reads through MiXCR, storing one row per CDR3 protein. The top ten clones hold roughly 13% of a sample with about a million distinct CDR3 sequences, roughly two fifths of them seen once. Sequencing input: blood. The source is a man aged 18 to 30 in good health.

The sample holds a few counts of this clonotype. V is TRBV20-1 and J is TRBJ1-2; TRBD1 matches 7 bases. There are 15 residues in the CDR3. Trimming took 2 bases from V and 3 from J; bases not matched to a gene: 9. Germline V gene data show CDR1 as DFQATT and CDR2 as SNEGSKA (reference sequence). In nucleotides, the CDR3 is TGCAGTGCTAGACGACAGGGAAGAGAAGACTATGGCTACACCTTC. Its translation: CSARRQGREDYGYTF.

The chain carries TRBV28 and TRBJ2-1; D remains unclear. Germline assignment: CDR1 MDHEN and CDR2 SYDVKM. This CDR3 is 12 amino acids long. V lost 4 bases, J lost 6 bases, and 7 bases lay in between. CDR3 nucleotide sequence: TGTGCCAGCAGTTCGCTGGGCAATGAGCAGTTCTTC. This encodes CASSSLGNEQFF.

This clonotype appeared many times. The gene calls are TRBV7-2 and TRBJ2-7; no clear D gene. The CDR3 has 14 residues. From germline, CDR1 is SGHTA and CDR2 FQGNSA. V lost 2 bases and J 5 bases, leaving 13 bases between the germline ends. The chain's CDR3 is CASSLSSSVDEQYF. CDR3 in DNA: TGTGCCAGCAGCTTAAGTAGTTCCGTTGACGAGCAGTACTTC.

The gene calls are TRBV5-1 and TRBJ1-2; TRBD1 is a possible D gene (5 bases). CDR3 length: 15 amino acids. Germline CDR1 and CDR2: SGHRS and YFSETQ. V was clipped by 4 bases and J by 2 bases, with 15 bases between them. CDR3 in DNA: TGCGCCAGCAGCGGGCAGGGTCTGTCCAACTATGGCTACACCTTC. Translation: CASSGQGLSNYGYTF.

This clonotype was picked up a small number of times. The chain combines TRBV12-3 or TRBV12-4 with TRBJ2-5; 12 nucleotides line up with TRBD1. CDR3 length equals 16 residues. V dropped 4 bases and J dropped 3; count of bases not matched to a gene: 6. This CDR3 is CASSSSGQGAKETQYF. The CDR3, as DNA: TGTGCCAGCAGTTCCTCGGGACAGGGGGCGAAAGAGACCCAGTACTTC.

This clonotype was counted only a few times. CDR3 sequence: CASSYRGIGQQFF. The CDR3 DNA sequence: TGTGCCAGCAGTTACAGGGGGATAGGACAGCAGTTCTTC. The chain employs TRBV7-9 and TRBJ2-1; 8 positions match TRBD1. Germline values: CDR1 SEHNR, CDR2 FQNEAQ (reference sequence). The CDR3 length is 13 residues. V gave up 6 bases and J gave up 11 bases; unmatched junction bases: 9.

The V gene is TRBV2, the J gene TRBJ1-6; 7 positions match TRBD1. With V trimmed by 2 bases and J by 7 bases, 5 bases remained unmatched. Germline loops: CDR1 SNHLY, CDR2 FYNNEI. The CDR3 contains 15 residues. The CDR3 DNA reads TGTGCCAGCAGTGAAAAGCAGGGGGGAAATTCACCCCTCCACTTT. Protein: CASSEKQGGNSPLHF.

The V gene is TRBV29-1, the J gene TRBJ2-5; 8 bases line up with TRBD1. Germline V lookup: CDR1 SQVTM, CDR2 ANQGSEA. V lost 0 bases to trimming and J lost 3 bases; unmatched junction nucleotides: 18. The CDR3 consists of 19 residues. The DNA for the CDR3 is TGCAGCGTTGAAGATCCGGCGGACAGGGACCCCTTATTTGAAGAGACCCAGTACTTC. It is translated as CSVEDPADRDPLFEETQYF.

The chain recombines TRBV6-1 with TRBJ1-6; 9 positions agree with TRBD1. V gave up 1 base and J gave up 8 bases; unmatched junction bases: 6. Germline V CDR1 and CDR2: MNHNS, SASEGT. There are 16 residues in the CDR3. CDR3 nucleotide sequence: TGTGCCAGCAGTGAAGGTTGGACAGGGGCGGATTCACCCCTCCACTTT. Amino acid sequence: CASSEGWTGADSPLHF.

This clonotype has only a few counts. The chain links TRBV18 to TRBJ1-2; D gene unclear. V shed 3 bases and J shed 6 bases, with 14 bases lying between them. CDR3 length equals 14 residues. From germline, CDR1 is KGHSH and CDR2 LQKENI. CDR3 residues: CASSPSLSLDGYTF. Written as DNA, the CDR3 is TGTGCCAGCTCACCTTCGTTATCGTTGGATGGCTACACCTTC.

This clonotype has more than one count but fewer than ten. This chain uses TRBV20-1 with TRBJ2-3, with 16 bases matching TRBD2. The CDR3 is made up of 16 amino acids. Germline V gene data show CDR1 as DFQATT and CDR2 as SNEGSKA (reference sequence). J gave up 4 bases and V 5 bases, and 6 bases lay outside the gene matches. CDR3 nucleotide sequence: TGCAGTGCTCCGGGACTAGCGGGGGGGCCGCCAGATACGCAGTATTTT. Residues: CSAPGLAGGPPDTQYF.